This T cell receptor (beta chain) was recorded in a study of blood T cell repertoires in COVID-19. Study background: Samples came from the United States, Italy and Spain, spanning acute and convalescent COVID-19. PBMCs, B-cell-depleted T cells, or T cells provided the cDNA or gDNA that made up the material.

Original processing notes: Amplification from reference gene primers served as the basis for estimated nucleated cell counts. The data were produced by immunoSEQ multiplex PCR, yet TCRdb's version contains in-frame clones alone and is incomplete. Clonal size and the V and J genes are those of that table, whereas D and trimming came from the DNA. This sample has more than 250,000 clones, with almost 85% found just once. CDR3 length: 14 amino acids. Germline CDR1 is ENHRY and CDR2 is SYGVKD. Trimming took 4 bases from V and 0 from J, leaving 9 bases between them. The V call is TRBV10-3, the J call TRBJ1-1, with D maybe TRBD1 (6 bases). Specimen: peripheral blood. This clonotype originated in a man in his fifties or sixties with active or convalescent COVID-19. The CDR3, as DNA: TGTGCCATCAGTGCAGGGGATATGAACACTGAAGCTTTCTTT. This encodes CAISAGDMNTEAFF.